Sequencing of this T cell receptor beta chain was carried out in a study of vaccination effects on CD4 cells after COVID-19. Overall study context: Before sequencing took place, the ViraFEST assay used viral peptide pools to expand antigen-specific CD4+ T cells.

TCRdb's table, derived via immunoSEQ multiplex PCR, lists solely in-frame clones and lacks some. The top ten hold 8% to 10% of the sample, which has under 30,000 clones, more than 55% seen once. Regarding this clone: Antigen: not known.

Germline CDR1 and CDR2: LNHDA and SQIVND (reference sequence). V was cut by 5 bases and J by 0 bases, with 17 bases left in between. This CDR3 contains 18 residues. Study-level results: Common cold coronaviruses were cross-recognized by only 1 of 255 vaccine-induced clones in healthy vaccinees. The study found marked clonal contraction of infection- and vaccine-induced clones late after vaccination.

Researchers isolated CD4+ T cells once less than twelve days of culture had elapsed. The authors exchanged half the medium for IL-2 medium on days 3 and 7. The receptor's source is a human donor who received a COVID-19 vaccine. Material: CD4+ T cells from PBMCs cultured without peptide, obtained before COVID-19 vaccination. The gene calls are TRBV19 and TRBJ2-6, with D possibly being TRBD1 or TRBD2 (6 bases each). This CDR3 reads CASSPPRGPISGANVLTF. The CDR3 DNA is TGTGCCAGTAGTCCGCCCCGGGGGCCAATCTCTGGGGCCAACGTCCTGACTTTC.